These 17 T cell receptor beta chains share one sample of origin, sequenced in a study of blood T cell repertoires in COVID-19. Using immunoSEQ multiplex PCR, the repertoire was profiled, and TCRdb retains in-frame clones only, with some absent. The sample consists of about 260,000 clones, 83% of them appearing once. Sequencing was performed on peripheral blood. All receptors derive from a woman in her 50s who had recovered from COVID-19.

The chain is built from TRBV28 and TRBJ2-7, with TRBD1 matching over 9 bases. V shed 8 bases, J shed 4 bases, and the junction held 12 bases outside the gene matches. The CDR3 loop spans 15 amino acids. Germline V gives CDR1 MDHEN, CDR2 SYDVKM. The CDR3 nucleotides are TGTGCCAGCCTACCGCCGGGACAGGGATCTTACGAGCAGTACTTC. This codes for CASLPPGQGSYEQYF.

CDR3 loop: CASSFGQGSISYGYTF. The CDR3 DNA reads as TGTGCCAGCAGCTTTGGACAGGGGTCAATATCCTATGGCTACACCTTC. This rearrangement joins TRBV7-9 to TRBJ1-2; 9 positions agree with TRBD1. Trimming at V came to 3 bases and at J to 4 bases, leaving 9 bases not matched to a gene. This CDR3 spans 16 amino acids. Germline V gene data show CDR1 as SEHNR and CDR2 as FQNEAQ (reference sequence).

The rearrangement uses TRBV27 and TRBJ2-7, with 7 bases lining up with TRBD2. CDR1 and CDR2 (germline): MNHEY, SMNVEV (reference sequence). CDR3 size: 16 residues. V lost 3 bases to trimming and J lost 6 bases; unmatched junction nucleotides: 14. The CDR3 nucleotides read TGTGCCAGCAGTTTTTCTCATACTAGCGCTACGGCCGAGCAGTACTTC. Residues: CASSFSHTSATAEQYF.

V gene TRBV5-1 combines with J gene TRBJ1-2; D possibly corresponds to TRBD1 (6 bases). The CDR3 is 15 residues long. CDR1 is SGHRS, CDR2 YFSETQ, per germline. The ends were cut back, 0 bases at V and 3 bases at J, with 12 bases in the middle. In nucleotides, the CDR3 is TGCGCCAGCAGCTTGGCACAGGGTCGTGACTATGGCTACACCTTC. As protein: CASSLAQGRDYGYTF.

This chain connects TRBV15 to TRBJ2-3, with D tentatively TRBD2 (6 bases). The length of the CDR3 is 14 residues. V lost 5 bases, J lost 0 bases, and 9 bases lay in between. The germline CDR1 and CDR2 sequences are LNHNV and YYDKDF (reference sequence). CDR3 bases: TGTGCCACCAGCCGAAGCGGGAGCACAGATACGCAGTATTTT. Translated: CATSRSGSTDTQYF.

The genes are TRBV6-1 and TRBJ1-6, with D possibly TRBD1 on 6 matching bases. The V gene lost 2 bases and the J gene lost 6 bases, with 8 bases spanning the gap. The CDR3 totals 14 residues. Germline CDR1 MNHNS, CDR2 SASEGT. The CDR3 loop is CASSENRVNSPLHF. The CDR3 nucleotides read TGTGCCAGCAGTGAAAACAGGGTTAATTCACCCCTCCACTTT.

This clone came up a few times. The chain recombines TRBV9 with TRBJ1-1; D possibly corresponds to TRBD1 (6 bases). CDR1 is SGDLS and CDR2 is YYNGEE in the germline V gene. The CDR3 is 14 amino acids. V dropped 3 bases and J dropped 0 bases, with 9 bases sitting between them. This CDR3 is CASSAGHLNTEAFF. The CDR3 bases are TGTGCCAGCAGCGCGGGACACCTGAACACTGAAGCTTTCTTT.

The table lists this clone with a few counts. The chain links TRBV7-2 to TRBJ2-6; D might be TRBD1 (5 bases). The CDR3 loop spans 17 amino acids. From germline, CDR1 is SGHTA and CDR2 FQGNSA. The V gene lost 5 bases and the J gene lost 5 bases, with 19 bases spanning the gap. The chain's CDR3 is CASSPLTAALRANVLTF. The CDR3 DNA reads TGTGCCAGCAGCCCCCTGACAGCCGCCCTGAGGGCCAACGTCCTGACTTTC.

The rearrangement uses TRBV6-5 and TRBJ2-5, with D possibly TRBD2 on 5 matching bases. Trimming pared 5 bases from V and 5 bases from J, leaving 15 bases between. There are 14 residues in the CDR3. From germline, CDR1 is MNHEY and CDR2 SVGAGI. The CDR3: CASSPRAAPETQYF. CDR3 coding DNA: TGTGCCAGCAGTCCCCGAGCGGCGCCGGAGACCCAGTACTTC.

The genes are TRBV6-1 and TRBJ1-1, with 7 positions matching TRBD1. Germline V gene sequence: CDR1 MNHNS, CDR2 SASEGT. The CDR3 runs to 15 residues. J lost 1 base, V lost 3 bases, and 5 bases had no gene match. The CDR3: CASSDAGQPNTEAFF. Here the CDR3 DNA reads TGTGCCAGCAGTGACGCGGGACAGCCGAACACTGAAGCTTTCTTT.

The CDR3 DNA reads as TGTGCCAGCAGCCCCACAGGGCTCTACGAGCAGTACTTC. Translated, it gives CASSPTGLYEQYF. The chain recombines TRBV3-1 (or the pseudogene TRBV3-2) with TRBJ2-7, with TRBD1 as a possible D gene (6 bases). CDR3 size: 13 residues. Trimming cost V 4 bases and J 3 bases, with 10 bases left between them. Germline V gene sequence: CDR1 LGHDT, CDR2 YNNKEL (reference sequence).

This clone was seen a handful of times. This rearrangement joins TRBV6-5 to TRBJ1-2, with D possibly matching TRBD1 (6 bases). The CDR3 is 13 residues long. Germline loops: CDR1 MNHEY, CDR2 SVGAGI. Trimming removed 6 bases at V and 2 bases at J, with 10 bases between. The CDR3 nucleotides read TGTGCCAGCAGCAGCCAGGGGAACTATGGCTACACCTTC. Residues: CASSSQGNYGYTF.

The chain recombines TRBV7-9 with TRBJ2-1; a weak D match, TRBD1 (5 bases). Germline CDR1 and CDR2: SEHNR and FQNEAQ (reference sequence). Trimming removed 5 bases from V and 8 bases from J, with 16 bases in between. This CDR3 spans 14 amino acids. CDR3 sequence: CASSDSGPRDEQFF. CDR3 nucleotides: TGTGCCAGCAGCGACTCGGGCCCCAGGGATGAGCAGTTCTTC.

V is TRBV19 and J is TRBJ1-3; D not certain. The CDR3 spans 14 residues. V was trimmed by 4 bases and J by 2 bases, leaving 9 bases between them. The germline gives CDR1 LNHDA, CDR2 SQIVND (reference sequence). CDR3 region: CASSTYTTGNTIYF. Here the CDR3 DNA reads TGTGCCAGTAGTACCTATACTACTGGAAACACCATATATTTT.

The V gene is TRBV6-2 or TRBV6-3, the J gene TRBJ1-5, with a tentative D call TRBD1 (5 bases). CDR1 and CDR2 (germline): MNHEY, SVGEGT. The V end was cut by 2 bases, the J end by 2 bases, with 10 bases between. The CDR3 is made up of 15 amino acids. The CDR3 loop is CASSYQGLGNQPQHF. Written as DNA, the CDR3 is TGTGCCAGCAGTTACCAGGGATTGGGCAATCAGCCCCAGCATTTT.

V gene TRBV21-1 combines with J gene TRBJ1-2; the table's TRBD1 call for D was not verified on the DNA. TRBV21-1 is a pseudogene segment. This CDR3 has 17 amino acids. The CDR3 region has the DNA TGTGCCAGCAGCAAAGCGCTCGGGGACAGGGGGGTGAATGGCTACACCTTC. Its translation: CASSKALGDRGVNGYTF.

The chain is built from TRBV5-1 and TRBJ2-7; 10 bases map to TRBD1. V was clipped by 6 bases and J by 5 bases; unmatched bases: 5. This CDR3 comprises 13 residues. Germline loops: CDR1 SGHRS, CDR2 YFSETQ. This CDR3 is CASTGQGSNEQYF. In DNA form, the CDR3 reads TGCGCCAGCACGGGACAGGGGAGCAACGAGCAGTACTTC. Full variable domain (rest looked up from reference TRBV5-1 and TRBJ2-7): KAGVTQTPRYLIKTRGQQVTLSCSPISGHRSVSWYQQTPGQGLQFLFEYFSETQRNKGNFPGRFSGRQFSNSRSEMNVSTLELGDSALYLCASTGQGSNEQYFGPGTRLTVT.